These T cell receptor beta chains were read from a single sample in a study of blood T cell repertoires in COVID-19. Using immunoSEQ multiplex PCR, the repertoire was profiled, and TCRdb retains in-frame clones only, with some absent. The data contain some 150,000 clones, 80% of them singletons. The specimen sequenced was peripheral blood. Receptor source: a man aged 55-75 years with acute or convalescent COVID-19. Both conserved end residues are part of each CDR3.

TRBJ1-6,TRBV2,CASTSRGGSYNSPLHF
TRBJ2-6,TRBV4-3,CASSQFLELDHSGANVLTF
TRBJ1-1,TRBV29-1,CSVEGDRVRNTEAFF
TRBJ1-2,TRBV10-3,CAITSDRRSYDYTF
TRBJ1-2,TRBV2,CASSLSTVRHGYTF
TRBJ2-2,TRBV6-5,CASSYGTRGTGELFF
TRBJ2-1,TRBV27,CASSLIGWEQRGEYYNEQFF
TRBJ1-1,TRBV19,CASAGRGNTEAFF
TRBJ2-2,TRBV24-1,CATSDLTRGRNTGELFF
TRBJ2-3,TRBV28,CASSPHLAGVSDTQYF